Listed below are T cell receptor beta chains from one sample, sequenced in a study of regulatory T cells in long-lasting Graves disease. TCRdb re-called the multiplex PCR reads with MiXCR, one entry per CDR3 protein. The sample shows roughly 380,000 distinct CDR3 sequences, around a sixth of them seen only once. Sample: peripheral blood mononuclear cells (PBMCs), taken at new diagnosis, from a patient treated with antithyroid drugs. These receptors originate from a female donor with Graves disease. CDR3s include the opening cysteine and the closing phenylalanine or tryptophan. The order of the fields is V gene, J gene, D gene, CDR3 protein. D genes are given only for firm matches.

TRBV30	TRBJ1-1	.	CAWSKDRWTTEAFF
TRBV9	TRBJ1-1	.	CASSVDPEAPTPMNTEAFF
TRBV7-2	TRBJ2-5	TRBD2	CASSLNGAVAGEETQYF
TRBV6-2/TRBV6-3	TRBJ1-4	.	CASRHATNEKLFF
TRBV7-9	TRBJ1-1	.	CASSPSQTEAFF
TRBV20-1	TRBJ2-7	TRBD2	CSAGLASEGVYEQYF
TRBV6-2/TRBV6-3	TRBJ2-1	.	CASSPMSDSYNEQFF
TRBV5-1	TRBJ1-1	TRBD1	CASSPRAGQGTEAFF
TRBV12-3/TRBV12-4	TRBJ2-5	.	CASSYSAAAPEPETQYF
TRBV20-1	TRBJ1-5	TRBD1	CSASTGGVNQPQHF
TRBV12-3/TRBV12-4	TRBJ2-1	.	CASSLNPGGEQFF
TRBV10-3	TRBJ2-5	.	CAISESEFETQYF
TRBV5-8	TRBJ1-2	.	CASSFGRRRINYGYTF
TRBV9	TRBJ1-1	TRBD1	CASSTGQLDTEAFF
TRBV24-1	TRBJ2-2	.	CATSDSAGTGAGELFF
TRBV30	TRBJ2-1	TRBD1	CAWSVSRGLREGIYNEQFF
TRBV28	TRBJ2-1	.	CASSFPLLVNEQFF
TRBV12-3/TRBV12-4	TRBJ1-5	.	CASSFRHVGQVLGPQHF
TRBV24-1	TRBJ2-3	.	CATSDRDGGDTQCF
TRBV6-7	TRBJ2-1	.	CASIVTSYNEQFF
TRBV5-4	TRBJ2-3	TRBD1	CASIRGQDTDTQYF
TRBV7-3	TRBJ2-1	.	CASSRNRVDNEQFF
TRBV12-3/TRBV12-4	TRBJ1-4	TRBD1	CASSRTGGGGKLFF
TRBV12-3/TRBV12-4	TRBJ1-2	.	CASSLNRGYTF
TRBV2	TRBJ2-7	TRBD1	CASSEAGTATAEQYF
TRBV7-8	TRBJ2-5	TRBD2	CASSLRTSGELQETQYF
TRBV6-2/TRBV6-3	TRBJ1-3	.	CASSDPGTAKSNTIYF
TRBV7-8	TRBJ2-1	TRBD2	CASSLRTSGSPYNEQFF
TRBV11-2	TRBJ2-1	.	CASSVSGAGYTNEQFF
TRBV12-3/TRBV12-4	TRBJ2-5	TRBD2	CASSYSTSGSPETQYF
TRBV4-2	TRBJ2-1	.	CASSPSEGARDNEQFF
TRBV28	TRBJ2-7	TRBD1	CASSLFRTGTYEQYF